Presented here are 21 T cell receptor beta chains from one specimen sequenced in a study of response to subunit inactivated influenza vaccine. TCRdb reprocessed the RT-PCR reads with MiXCR, giving one entry per CDR3 protein. Of some 550,000 distinct CDR3 sequences in the sample, less than 25% were seen once. These sequences were also reported in another study, on T cells expressing NK-cell markers. As that report states: With UMIs, 5'RACE template switching was used to make TCR beta cDNA.

Sample: CD4+ T cells sorted from PBMCs, taken 11 to 12 days after vaccination. Every receptor here comes from a middle-aged man who received an inactivated influenza vaccine.

The chain links TRBV27 to TRBJ2-3; 12 bases fit TRBD2. With 0 bases clipped from V and 5 bases from J, the junction kept 6 bases outside the gene matches. Per germline, CDR1 MNHEY and CDR2 SMNVEV (reference sequence). CDR3 size: 17 residues. The CDR3 sequence is CASSLSKLAGGRDTQYF. The CDR3 nucleotides are TGTGCCAGCAGTTTATCGAAACTAGCGGGGGGAAGAGATACGCAGTATTTT.

This clonotype was seen a handful of times. This chain uses TRBV29-1 with TRBJ1-1; D ambiguous. Germline assignment: CDR1 SQVTM and CDR2 ANQGSEA. V lost 4 bases to trimming and J lost 8 bases, with 20 bases between them. The CDR3 contains 14 residues. CDR3 sequence: CSVGLLLSGREAFF. In nucleotides, the CDR3 is TGCAGCGTTGGACTCCTTCTTTCGGGGAGGGAAGCTTTCTTT.

This clonotype was seen more than once but under ten times. V is TRBV30 and J is TRBJ1-2; D is perhaps TRBD1 (5 bases). The V and J ends lost 5 bases and 8 bases respectively, with 12 bases between them. Germline V gene sequence: CDR1 GTSNPN, CDR2 SVGIG (reference sequence). The CDR3 is made up of 11 amino acids. The CDR3 region is CAWQSGLGYTF. The CDR3 coding sequence is TGTGCCTGGCAATCGGGACTGGGCTACACCTTC.

This clonotype was seen repeatedly, ten times or more. The CDR3 DNA reads TGTGCCAGCTCACCGGCGAGGACAGGGAACAATGAGCAGTTCTTC. Translation gives CASSPARTGNNEQFF. J is TRBJ2-1 and V is TRBV18; 8 nucleotides agree with TRBD1. Germline CDR1 and CDR2: KGHSH and LQKENI. The CDR3 loop spans 15 amino acids. Trimming at V came to 3 bases and at J to 5 bases, leaving 6 bases not matched to a gene.

This clonotype appeared a few times. The chain combines TRBV29-1 with TRBJ2-2, with TRBD1 matching over 7 bases. CDR1 is SQVTM, CDR2 ANQGSEA, per germline. Trimming removed 4 bases from V and 4 bases from J; junction bases left unmatched: 6. The CDR3 has 14 residues. Here the CDR3 DNA reads TGCAGCGTTGGTAGAGGGGGCGTCACCGGGGAGCTGTTTTTT. This codes for CSVGRGGVTGELFF.

This clonotype was detected only a few times. The chain employs TRBV6-1 and TRBJ2-2; D might be TRBD1 or TRBD2, each matching 5 bases. V was cut by 7 bases and J by 6 bases, with 15 bases left in between. The CDR3 is made up of 14 amino acids. The germline V gene has CDR1 MNHNS and CDR2 SASEGT. The CDR3: CASKERQGAGELFF. The CDR3 nucleotides are TGTGCCAGCAAGGAGAGGCAGGGAGCCGGGGAGCTGTTTTTT.

The chain carries TRBV20-1 and TRBJ2-3; 9 positions agree with TRBD2. Germline V CDR1 and CDR2: DFQATT, SNEGSKA (reference sequence). CDR3 size: 14 residues. Germline trimming cut 5 bases from V and 3 bases from J; bases unmatched to any gene: 6. CDR3 amino acids: CSALPGLATDTQYF. CDR3 sequence (DNA): TGCAGTGCTCTTCCGGGACTAGCTACAGATACGCAGTATTTT.

As DNA, the CDR3 is TGCGCCAGCAGCCGACAGACTCAATACGAGCAGTACTTC. Translating gives CASSRQTQYEQYF. The chain combines TRBV4-1 with TRBJ2-7; weak D call: TRBD1 (5 bases). This CDR3 has 13 amino acids. CDR1 is MGHRA, CDR2 YSYEKL, per germline. The V end lost 4 bases, the J end lost 4 bases, and 11 bases lay between the germline ends.

This clonotype showed up just a few times. This sequence joins TRBV9 and TRBJ2-7; 7 bases match TRBD2. V shed 1 base and J 4 bases; nucleotides not matched to a gene: 8. The CDR3 loop spans 15 amino acids. Per the germline V gene, CDR1 is SGDLS and CDR2 is YYNGEE. CDR3 residues: CASSVPREEAYEQYF. The CDR3 nucleotides are TGTGCCAGCAGCGTACCCCGGGAGGAGGCATACGAGCAGTACTTC.

This clonotype has more than one count but fewer than ten. This rearrangement joins TRBV5-1 to TRBJ2-3, with no clear D. Germline-derived CDR1 and CDR2 are SGHRS and YFSETQ. CDR3 size: 16 residues. V was clipped by 0 bases and J by 3 bases, with 14 bases between them. CDR3 region: CASSLVIDLGTDTQYF. For the CDR3, the DNA is TGCGCCAGCAGCTTGGTTATTGACCTCGGGACAGATACGCAGTATTTT.

This clonotype was seen a few times. The chain uses TRBV27 and TRBJ2-7; D unresolved. CDR1 is MNHEY and CDR2 is SMNVEV in the germline V gene (reference sequence). CDR3 length: 10 residues. The V gene lost 2 bases and the J gene lost 10 bases, with 6 bases spanning the gap. CDR3 in DNA: TGTGCCAGCAGTTTAAAGGACCAGTACTTC. This encodes CASSLKDQYF.

The rearrangement joins TRBV5-1 to TRBJ2-7; the match to TRBD1 covers 8 bases. The V gene's germline CDR1 is SGHRS and CDR2 YFSETQ. The CDR3 length is 15 residues. V was clipped by 4 bases and J by 5 bases; unmatched bases: 11. CDR3 sequence reads: CASSLGTGGPDEQYF. The CDR3 DNA sequence: TGCGCCAGCAGCCTAGGGACAGGTGGACCAGACGAGCAGTACTTC.

This clonotype was observed at least ten times. The V and J genes are TRBV5-1 and TRBJ2-1; 8 bases are a match to TRBD1. Germline V CDR1 and CDR2: SGHRS, YFSETQ. The CDR3 runs to 12 residues. V was pared by 4 bases and J by 15 bases, with 9 bases of the junction left unmatched. CDR3 bases: TGCGCCAGCAGCGCGGACGGACAGGGACCGTTCTTC. It codes for CASSADGQGPFF.

This chain links TRBV30 with TRBJ2-7, with TRBD2 identical over 12 bases. The CDR3 has 15 amino acids. Germline CDR1 GTSNPN, CDR2 SVGIG (reference sequence). The V gene end was trimmed by 3 bases and the J gene end by 2 bases; junction bases not matched to a gene: 5. The CDR3 protein is CAWRRGLAGPYEQYF. As DNA, the CDR3 is TGTGCCTGGAGGCGCGGACTAGCGGGACCCTACGAGCAGTACTTC.

V is TRBV6-2 or TRBV6-3 and J is TRBJ2-1, with 14 bases aligning to TRBD2. CDR1 and CDR2 (germline): MNHEY, SVGEGT. The junction had 10 bases not matched to a gene; V was cut back by 6 bases and J by 9 bases. The CDR3 has 16 residues. The CDR3 sequence is CASRHSGTSGSSEQFF. CDR3 bases: TGTGCCAGCAGACACTCCGGGACTAGCGGGAGTAGTGAGCAGTTCTTC.

This clonotype was counted a few times. CDR3 coding DNA: TGTGCCACCAGTGAAACCGGGCCCGGGAATCAGCCCCAGCATTTT. Translation: CATSETGPGNQPQHF. This sequence joins TRBV24-1 and TRBJ1-5, with D unclear. The V gene lost 4 bases and the J gene lost 4 bases, with 13 bases spanning the gap. The V gene's germline CDR1 is KGHDR and CDR2 SFDVKD. CDR3 length: 15 residues.

This clonotype has just a few counts. The V call is TRBV12-3 or TRBV12-4, the J call TRBJ1-2, with a tentative D call TRBD1 (6 bases). V lost 2 bases and J 8 bases, leaving 15 bases between the germline ends. The CDR3 runs to 14 residues. The CDR3 sequence: CASSLNAGARGYTF. In DNA, the CDR3 is TGTGCCAGCAGTTTAAATGCAGGGGCGAGAGGCTACACCTTC.

This clonotype was counted a few times. The chain couples TRBV9 to TRBJ2-7; D is unclear. V lost 0 bases to trimming and J lost 3 bases, with 10 bases between them. CDR3 length equals 14 residues. CDR1 and CDR2 from the germline V gene are SGDLS and YYNGEE. The CDR3 protein is CASSVGRPGYEQYF. The CDR3 DNA follows: TGTGCCAGCAGCGTAGGGCGTCCGGGCTACGAGCAGTACTTC.

The sample holds a few counts of this clonotype. This may be a read error, as it is one base from a much larger clone. The J gene is TRBJ2-3, the V gene TRBV7-2, with TRBD2 matching 9 bases. Trimming cost V 6 bases and J 1 base; bases outside gene matches: 2. Germline CDR1 reads SGHTA; CDR2 reads FQGNSA. CDR3 length: 14 amino acids. In nucleotides, the CDR3 is TGTGCCAGCAGACGGACTAGCGGCACAGATACGCAGTATTTT. Translation gives CASRRTSGTDTQYF. The entire variable domain, with the rest obtained from reference TRBV7-2 and TRBJ2-3, is as follows: GAGVSQSPSNKVTEKGKDVELRCDPISGHTALYWYRQSLGQGLEFLIYFQGNSAPDKSGLPSDRFSAERTGGSVSTLTIQRTQQEDSAVYLCASRRTSGTDTQYFGPGTRLTVL.

The chain is built from TRBV20-1 and TRBJ2-5, with TRBD1 matching 7 bases. Germline V CDR1 and CDR2: DFQATT, SNEGSKA (reference sequence). Trimming took 2 bases from V and 2 from J; bases not matched to a gene: 8. The CDR3 is 15 residues long. The CDR3: CSARTPGQLQETQYF. DNA of the CDR3: TGCAGTGCTAGAACTCCGGGACAGTTACAAGAGACCCAGTACTTC.

A remark on this clonotype: Its ends do not fully match the called genes, so a read error is possible. V and J are TRBV6-2 or TRBV6-3 and TRBJ2-6; possibly TRBD1 for D (5 bases). Germline assignment: CDR1 MNHEY and CDR2 SVGEGT. The CDR3 has 15 amino acids. The CDR3 protein is CASLNAAAGANGLTF. DNA for the CDR3: TGTGCCAGCCTTAACGCCGCGGCTGGGGCCAACGGCCTGACTTTC.